This T cell receptor beta chain derives from a study of T cell responses to AZD1222 COVID-19 vaccine. Sequenced by immunoSEQ multiplex PCR; TCRdb stores in-frame clones only, minus some. The sample has more than 120,000 clones, roughly 90% seen once; the top ten hold about 5%. This CDR3 comprises 13 residues. V gave up 2 bases and J gave up 8 bases, with 13 bases separating them. Germline lookup yields CDR1 SQVTM and CDR2 ANQGSEA. This sequence originates from an adult who received the MenACWY meningococcal vaccine as a control. The material sequenced was peripheral blood, taken 28 days after the second dose of the MenACWY control vaccine. This chain links TRBV29-1 with TRBJ2-4, with unresolved D. The CDR3 DNA reads TGCAGCGTTGAAACCAGGAATGGGGACATTCAGTACTTC. Translated, it gives CSVETRNGDIQYF.